This entry is about one T cell receptor (beta chain). The CDR3 has 15 amino acids. Trimming cost V 0 bases and J 3 bases, with 9 bases left between them. In germline, CDR1 is LNHDA, CDR2 SQIVND (reference sequence). These data come from a study of OX40 agonist ivuxolimab in advanced cancers. Study-wide background: Partial responses were achieved by three patients, one with hepatocellular carcinoma and two with cutaneous melanoma.

Assay: immunoSEQ multiplex PCR; the TCRdb copy retains only in-frame clones and omits some. The profile shows 81,000 or so clones, roughly 89% of them singletons. The material sequenced was CD4+ or CD8+ T cells sorted from blood, taken in a trial of the OX40 agonist ivuxolimab. This TCR derives from an adult with an advanced solid tumor such as melanoma, head and neck, liver or kidney cancer. The V and J genes are TRBV19 and TRBJ1-5; D remains unclear. The CDR3 bases are TGTGCCAGTAGTATAGAGCCTGGCTCCAATCAGCCCCAGCATTTT. It yields the protein CASSIEPGSNQPQHF.